This passage covers 8 T cell receptor beta chains from one sample sequenced in a study of blood T cells in healthy people across ages. A sample-barcoded 5' primer and a J-beta primer mix were used in a second PCR of about 6 to 11 cycles. TCRdb re-analysed the 5' RACE reads in MiXCR, keeping a single row per CDR3 protein. The profile covers some 940,000 distinct CDR3 sequences, with roughly 28% appearing a single time and roughly 10% taken by the ten largest. The same data also contributed to another study, on T cells of mothers and their children.

The sample was blood. These receptors were collected from a middle-aged woman in good health.

For this clonotype: One junction end does not reproduce the germline sequence, and a read error may be involved. The rearrangement uses TRBV4-1 and TRBJ1-2; a possible D gene is TRBD1 (5 bases). This CDR3 has 13 residues. Looked up from germline, CDR1 is MGHRA and CDR2 is YSYEKL. The CDR3: CAGSQTGQGGYTF. For the CDR3, the DNA is TGCGCCGGCAGCCAAACGGGGCAGGGTGGCTACACCTTC.

This rearrangement joins TRBV11-2 to TRBJ1-2; TRBD1 aligns across 11 bases. There are 17 residues in the CDR3. The V and J ends lost 4 bases and 4 bases, in that order; junction bases with no gene match: 11. Germline assignment: CDR1 SGHAT and CDR2 FQNNGV. The CDR3 DNA is TGTGCCAGCAGCTCAAGGGAGACAGGACAGGGGGCCTATGGCTACACCTTC. Protein: CASSSRETGQGAYGYTF.

The V gene is TRBV28, the J gene TRBJ2-7; no clear D. Germline V lookup: CDR1 MDHEN, CDR2 SYDVKM. The CDR3 totals 14 residues. V dropped 5 bases and J dropped 1 base, with 12 bases sitting between them. The CDR3 loop reads CASSPRVVSYEQYF. In nucleotides, the CDR3 is TGTGCCAGCAGTCCCCGCGTAGTGTCCTACGAGCAGTACTTC.

V is TRBV29-1 and J is TRBJ1-2; tentatively, D is TRBD1 (6 bases). This CDR3 region has 13 residues. Germline V gene data show CDR1 as SQVTM and CDR2 as ANQGSEA. V was trimmed by 7 bases and J by 8 bases, leaving 20 bases between them. In nucleotides, the CDR3 is TGCAGCGGTAACCCGGCGGGGGCTTTCGGCTACACCTTC. This gives the protein CSGNPAGAFGYTF.

There are a few counts of this clonotype. This chain joins TRBV30 and TRBJ1-2; D is unresolved. This CDR3 spans 13 amino acids. V gave up 2 bases and J gave up 5 bases, with 12 bases separating them. Germline loops: CDR1 GTSNPN, CDR2 SVGIG (reference sequence). CDR3 DNA: TGTGCCTGGAGTACTAGATGGGATTATGGCTACACCTTC. Its protein is CAWSTRWDYGYTF.

This clonotype came up a few times. The V call is TRBV7-8, the J call TRBJ2-7; 11 nucleotides line up with TRBD1. This CDR3 has 16 amino acids. Germline loops: CDR1 SGHVS, CDR2 FQNEAQ. The V segment lost 5 bases and the J segment 4 bases; nucleotides outside the gene matches: 10. The CDR3 region is CASSLEPGQGDYEQYF. The CDR3 DNA is TGTGCCAGCAGCCTGGAACCGGGACAGGGGGATTACGAGCAGTACTTC.

This clonotype turned up a few times. The J gene is TRBJ2-3, the V gene TRBV5-6; a possible D gene is TRBD2 (6 bases). The germline V gene has CDR1 SGHDT and CDR2 YYEEEE. Trimming removed 0 bases from V and 3 bases from J, with 8 bases in between. There are 14 residues in the CDR3. The DNA for the CDR3 is TGTGCCAGCAGCTTGGTAGCGGAGACAGATACGCAGTATTTT. This sequence encodes CASSLVAETDTQYF.

This clonotype was recorded at least ten times. The V and J genes are TRBV6-6 and TRBJ2-2; 8 bases map to TRBD2. The V gene's germline CDR1 is MNHNY and CDR2 SVGAGI (reference sequence). The CDR3 is 15 amino acids. Trimming at V came to 2 bases and at J to 11 bases, leaving 10 bases not matched to a gene. The CDR3, as DNA: TGTGCCAGCAGTTACGTTAGCGGGGCGTCGGGAGAGCTGTTTTTT. Its translation is CASSYVSGASGELFF.